The next 13 T cell receptor beta chains were all read from a single sample in a study of blood T cell repertoires in COVID-19. Profiling relied on immunoSEQ multiplex PCR, and the TCRdb table lists in-frame clones only, not all of them. The sample has some 100,000 clones, roughly 70% seen once. Sequenced sample: peripheral blood. These receptors were obtained from a man between 65 and 85 years old with COVID-19, enrolled during active disease.

The chain employs TRBV4-2 and TRBJ2-2; TRBD1 aligns across 7 bases. The CDR3 has 15 amino acids. V lost 8 bases, J lost 3 bases, and 9 bases stayed unmatched. The V gene's germline CDR1 is LGHNA and CDR2 YNFKEQ. The CDR3 region is CASQGPDRDTGELFF. The DNA for the CDR3 is TGTGCCAGCCAGGGCCCTGACAGGGACACCGGGGAGCTGTTTTTT.

This chain joins TRBV5-1 and TRBJ2-7, with 10 bases aligning to TRBD1. The CDR3 sequence is 16 residues long. V was pared by 1 base and J by 2 bases, with 6 bases of the junction left unmatched. In germline, CDR1 is SGHRS, CDR2 YFSETQ. The CDR3 loop reads CASSLFGTGVTYEQYF. CDR3 bases: TGCGCCAGCAGCTTGTTTGGGACAGGGGTCACCTACGAGCAGTACTTC.

The rearrangement joins TRBV9 to TRBJ1-5, with 7 bases aligning to TRBD1. The CDR3 runs to 16 residues. Germline trimming cut 3 bases from V and 2 bases from J; bases unmatched to any gene: 8. Germline values: CDR1 SGDLS, CDR2 YYNGEE. CDR3 in DNA: TGTGCCAGCAGCGCCTCGGATACAGGGGGCAATCAGCCCCAGCATTTT. Protein sequence: CASSASDTGGNQPQHF.

This clone was counted once. V usage is TRBV6-5 and J usage is TRBJ2-3; TRBD2 agrees at 7 bases. The trim removed 5 bases at V and 4 bases at J, leaving 6 bases unmatched. Germline-derived CDR1 and CDR2 are MNHEY and SVGAGI. This CDR3 has 14 amino acids. CDR3 protein: CASSPGLRADTQYF. CDR3 sequence (DNA): TGTGCCAGCAGTCCGGGACTACGGGCAGATACGCAGTATTTT.

The chain carries TRBV9 and TRBJ2-5, with D perhaps matching TRBD1 (5 bases). Trimming removed 3 bases from V and 4 bases from J, with 16 bases in between. In germline, CDR1 is SGDLS, CDR2 YYNGEE. The CDR3 covers 15 residues. The DNA of the CDR3 is TGTGCCAGCAGCGCCGTCCAGGGTAGTGCAGAGACCCAGTACTTC. This codes for CASSAVQGSAETQYF.

The rearrangement links TRBV9 to TRBJ1-4; the D gene is possibly TRBD1 (6 bases). Trimming stripped 3 bases from V and 7 bases from J, with 13 bases between. Germline CDR1 SGDLS, CDR2 YYNGEE. The CDR3 has 14 residues. In nucleotides, the CDR3 is TGTGCCAGCAGCGAAACAGGGACGAGTGAAAAACTGTTTTTT. Residues: CASSETGTSEKLFF.

The rearrangement links TRBV7-8 to TRBJ1-6, with TRBD1 as a possible D gene (5 bases). CDR3 length equals 16 residues. Germline CDR1 SGHVS, CDR2 FQNEAQ. Trimming took 7 bases from V and 7 from J, leaving 20 bases between them. The CDR3 DNA reads TGTGCCAGCACGCTCTCGCGTGGGACTCGAAATTCACCCCTCCACTTT. It codes for CASTLSRGTRNSPLHF.

This chain connects TRBV6-5 to TRBJ1-2; a weak D match, TRBD1 (5 bases). CDR3 size: 14 residues. In germline, CDR1 is MNHEY, CDR2 SVGAGI. V lost 3 bases and J lost 4, with 12 bases in between. CDR3 sequence reads: CASSYREGSYGYTF. For the CDR3, the DNA is TGTGCCAGCAGTTATAGGGAGGGGAGCTATGGCTACACCTTC.

The chain combines TRBV28 with TRBJ1-1; D call uncertain. Germline CDR1 reads MDHEN; CDR2 reads SYDVKM. V was cut by 2 bases and J by 4 bases, with 8 bases left in between. The CDR3 consists of 13 residues. The CDR3 coding sequence is TGTGCCAGCAGTTTACGAGCTTTCACTGAAGCTTTCTTT. Its protein product is CASSLRAFTEAFF.

The CDR3 spells CASSANMRSYNEQFF. The CDR3 nucleotides are TGTGCCAGTAGTGCAAATATGAGGTCCTACAATGAGCAGTTCTTC. The chain carries TRBV19 and TRBJ2-1; the D is unclear. The CDR3 covers 15 residues. Germline V gene data show CDR1 as LNHDA and CDR2 as SQIVND (reference sequence). V dropped 5 bases and J dropped 1 base, with 12 bases sitting between them. Together with reference TRBV19 and TRBJ2-1, the CDR3 gives the full variable domain: DGGITQSPKYLFRKEGQNVTLSCEQNLNHDAMYWYRQDPGQGLRLIYYSQIVNDFQKGDIAEGYSVSREKKESFPLTVTSAQKNPTAFYLCASSANMRSYNEQFFGPGTRLTVL.

This rearrangement joins TRBV18 to TRBJ1-5; 7 bases match TRBD1. In germline, CDR1 is KGHSH, CDR2 LQKENI. The CDR3 is made up of 14 amino acids. The junction had 2 bases not matched to a gene; V was cut back by 2 bases and J by 4 bases. The CDR3 is CASSPGRGNQPQHF. The CDR3 nucleotides are TGTGCCAGCTCACCAGGCAGGGGGAATCAGCCCCAGCATTTT.

This clone was counted a few times. The V gene is TRBV7-3, the J gene TRBJ2-2; D is possibly TRBD1 (5 bases). With 5 bases removed from V and 1 base from J, the gap between germline ends came to 11 bases. The CDR3 totals 15 residues. Germline loops: CDR1 SGHTA, CDR2 FQGTGA. The CDR3 region has the DNA TGTGCCAGCAGCCCTAACCAGGGGAACACCGGGGAGCTGTTTTTT. It yields the protein CASSPNQGNTGELFF.

The rearrangement links TRBV5-4 to TRBJ2-7, with D hard to call. The CDR3 spans 16 residues. V lost 4 bases and J lost 2, with 19 bases in between. Germline V gene data show CDR1 as SGHNT and CDR2 as YYREEE (reference sequence). The CDR3 loop reads CASSPSQSVATYEQYF. The CDR3 region has the DNA TGTGCCAGCAGCCCATCGCAATCTGTGGCAACCTACGAGCAGTACTTC.